Following are 25 T cell receptor beta chains from one sample sequenced in a study of blood T cell repertoires in COVID-19. This table comes from immunoSEQ multiplex PCR, and its TCRdb copy is limited to in-frame clones, with some not included. The profile shows approximately 250,000 clones, around 83% of them singletons. Sequencing used peripheral blood. The receptor source for this set is a man between 18 and 35 years old with active or convalescent COVID-19.

The chain couples TRBV6-5 to TRBJ1-1, with 9 bases that match TRBD1. Germline loops: CDR1 MNHEY, CDR2 SVGAGI. This CDR3 is 15 amino acids long. The ends lost 8 bases at V and 7 bases at J; junction bases unmatched: 14. CDR3 protein: CASSRGTGPPNEAFF. The CDR3 DNA reads TGTGCCAGCTCGCGCGGGACAGGGCCTCCAAATGAAGCTTTCTTT.

The sample holds one count of this clone. The rearrangement joins TRBV3-1 (or the pseudogene TRBV3-2) to TRBJ1-5; TRBD1 might be the D (5 bases). The length of the CDR3 is 15 residues. Trimming stripped 0 bases from V and 7 bases from J, with 13 bases between. The germline CDR1 and CDR2 sequences are LGHDT and YNNKEL (reference sequence). The CDR3 sequence: CASSQDRGWGQPQHF. In nucleotides, the CDR3 is TGTGCCAGCAGCCAAGATAGGGGTTGGGGCCAGCCCCAGCATTTT.

This chain joins TRBV7-9 and TRBJ1-4; 7 positions match TRBD1. The CDR3 loop spans 13 amino acids. CDR1 and CDR2 from the germline V gene are SEHNR and FQNEAQ (reference sequence). V trimming: 3 bases; J trimming: 12 bases; junction bases outside the gene matches: 7. The CDR3 nucleotides are TGTGCCAGCAGCTTCACAGGGGTAGAGGAACTGTTTTTT. Its protein is CASSFTGVEELFF.

This chain joins TRBV2 and TRBJ2-3, with TRBD2 identical over 8 bases. V shed 0 bases, J shed 5 bases, and the junction held 19 bases outside the gene matches. The CDR3 runs 20 residues. Germline V gene lookup returns CDR1 SNHLY and CDR2 FYNNEI. CDR3 DNA: TGTGCCAGCAGTGAAGCGCGGTGGGCTGAGGAACGGGAGGGCCGAGATACGCAGTATTTT. This gives the protein CASSEARWAEEREGRDTQYF.

The chain joins TRBV7-2 to TRBJ1-2; D is possibly TRBD1 (6 bases). The CDR3 covers 14 residues. Germline assignment: CDR1 SGHTA and CDR2 FQGNSA. Trimming took 1 base from V and 6 from J, leaving 12 bases between them. Here the CDR3 reads CASSLGGGGNGYTF. CDR3 in DNA: TGTGCCAGCAGCTTAGGGGGCGGGGGCAATGGCTACACCTTC.

This chain uses TRBV6-5 with TRBJ2-1; 10 bases agree with TRBD2. Trimming removed 7 bases from V and 6 bases from J; junction bases left unmatched: 3. Germline V CDR1 and CDR2: MNHEY, SVGAGI. CDR3 length: 13 residues. The CDR3 DNA sequence: TGTGCCAGCACCCCTAGCGGGAGCAATGAGCAGTTCTTC. Its protein product is CASTPSGSNEQFF.

The chain employs TRBV2 and TRBJ2-7; 11 nucleotides align to TRBD1. This CDR3 spans 14 amino acids. Per the germline V gene, CDR1 is SNHLY and CDR2 is FYNNEI. V trimming: 6 bases; J trimming: 0 bases; junction bases outside the gene matches: 1. CDR3 bases: TGTGCCAGCAGCGGGACAGGGGGCTCCTACGAGCAGTACTTC. Protein product: CASSGTGGSYEQYF.

The chain has TRBV7-9 and TRBJ1-3; tentative D call: TRBD1 (5 bases). This CDR3 region has 14 residues. CDR1 and CDR2 from the germline V gene are SEHNR and FQNEAQ (reference sequence). The V end was cut by 5 bases, the J end by 0 bases, with 8 bases between. The CDR3 bases are TGTGCCAGCAGCCGGGACTCCTCTGGAAACACCATATATTTT. Residues: CASSRDSSGNTIYF. The variable domain in full, with the rest retrieved from reference TRBV7-9 and TRBJ1-3, is DTGVSQNPRHKITKRGQNVTFRCDPISEHNRLYWYRQTLGQGPEFLTYFQNEAQLEKSRLLSDRFSAERPKGSFSTLEIQRTEQGDSAMYLCASSRDSSGNTIYFGEGSWLTVV.

This chain links TRBV2 with TRBJ1-3; D might be TRBD1 (5 bases). Germline CDR1 is SNHLY and CDR2 is FYNNEI. V gave up 6 bases and J gave up 11 bases, with 14 bases separating them. CDR3 length equals 12 residues. CDR3 amino acids: CASRTGGDPIYF. The CDR3 DNA reads TGTGCCAGCAGGACCGGGGGTGATCCCATATATTTT. Based on the CDR3 plus reference TRBV2 and TRBJ1-3, the full variable domain is EPEVTQTPSHQVTQMGQEVILRCVPISNHLYFYWYRQILGQKVEFLVSFYNNEISEKSEIFDDQFSVERPDGSNFTLKIRSTKLEDSAMYFCASRTGGDPIYFGEGSWLTVV.

The chain is built from TRBV19 and TRBJ2-7; the D gene is possibly TRBD1 (6 bases). With 5 bases removed from V and 2 bases from J, the gap between germline ends came to 16 bases. The CDR3 length is 15 residues. The germline V gene encodes CDR1 LNHDA and CDR2 SQIVND (reference sequence). This chain's CDR3 is CASSATDSRPYEQYF. The CDR3 bases are TGTGCCAGTAGTGCGACGGACAGTCGACCCTACGAGCAGTACTTC. The variable domain in full, completed from reference TRBV19 and TRBJ2-7, reads DGGITQSPKYLFRKEGQNVTLSCEQNLNHDAMYWYRQDPGQGLRLIYYSQIVNDFQKGDIAEGYSVSREKKESFPLTVTSAQKNPTAFYLCASSATDSRPYEQYFGPGTRLTVT.

The CDR3 protein is CASSRQGSTEAFF. Written as DNA, the CDR3 is TGTGCCAGTAGTCGCCAGGGGTCCACTGAAGCTTTCTTT. The rearrangement links TRBV19 to TRBJ1-1; D perhaps matches TRBD1 (6 bases). V was shortened by 5 bases and J by 4 bases, with 11 bases between the two germline ends. CDR1 is LNHDA and CDR2 is SQIVND in the germline V gene (reference sequence). The CDR3 extends over 13 amino acids.

The chain joins TRBV4-1 to TRBJ2-5, with TRBD2 identical over 8 bases. The CDR3 runs 18 residues. CDR1 and CDR2 from the germline V gene are MGHRA and YSYEKL. J was trimmed by 2 bases and V by 1 base; bases with no gene match: 12. The CDR3 sequence: CASSQVWVSGVTQETQYF. CDR3 coding DNA: TGCGCCAGCAGCCAAGTTTGGGTTAGCGGGGTGACACAAGAGACCCAGTACTTC.

The rearrangement uses TRBV4-1 and TRBJ2-7; the D gene is possibly TRBD2 (5 bases). The CDR3 totals 15 residues. V shed 1 base and J shed 2 bases, with 12 bases lying between them. Germline CDR1 and CDR2: MGHRA and YSYEKL. CDR3 loop: CASSQGGIGAYEQYF. Written as DNA, the CDR3 is TGCGCCAGCAGCCAAGGAGGGATCGGGGCCTACGAGCAGTACTTC.

V usage is TRBV5-5 and J usage is TRBJ2-1; maybe TRBD2 (5 bases). Trimming took off 0 bases at V and 0 bases at J, with 19 bases between the two ends. Germline assignment: CDR1 SGHKS and CDR2 YYEKEE (reference sequence). The CDR3 consists of 19 residues. The CDR3 region is CASSLAADYGPSSYNEQFF. DNA for the CDR3: TGTGCCAGCAGCTTGGCGGCAGACTATGGACCGAGCTCCTACAATGAGCAGTTCTTC.

This clone was counted a single time. This sequence joins TRBV6-5 and TRBJ2-2; 10 bases match TRBD1. The junction had 5 bases not matched to a gene; V was cut back by 6 bases and J by 7 bases. Germline V gene data show CDR1 as MNHEY and CDR2 as SVGAGI. CDR3 length: 14 amino acids. DNA of the CDR3: TGTGCCAGCAGAGGGACAGGGGAGTTCGGGGAGCTGTTTTTT. Encoded protein: CASRGTGEFGELFF.

The chain links TRBV28 to TRBJ1-2; perhaps TRBD1 as D (5 bases). Germline CDR1 reads MDHEN; CDR2 reads SYDVKM. The CDR3 sequence is 13 residues long. V was trimmed by 6 bases and J by 4 bases, leaving 12 bases between them. Here the CDR3 reads CASREGISYGYTF. In DNA, the CDR3 is TGTGCCAGCAGGGAGGGGATCAGCTATGGCTACACCTTC.

The chain has TRBV24-1 and TRBJ2-5, with D possibly being TRBD2 (7 bases). The germline CDR1 and CDR2 sequences are KGHDR and SFDVKD. Trimming shortened V by 9 bases and J by 1 base, and 17 bases separated the two germline ends. This CDR3 spans 15 amino acids. This chain's CDR3 is CATAEGGTLQETQYF. CDR3 DNA sequence: TGTGCCACCGCGGAGGGGGGGACCCTCCAAGAGACCCAGTACTTC.

The chain employs TRBV21-1 and TRBJ2-7; the tabulated D call, TRBD1, remains unverified against the DNA. TRBV21-1 has pseudogene status. This CDR3 comprises 11 residues. The CDR3 bases are TGTGCCAGCCGCACAGGCTCCGAGCAGTACTTC. Amino acids: CASRTGSEQYF.

The J gene is TRBJ1-5, the V gene TRBV6-6, with D unclear. CDR3 length equals 15 residues. Germline assignment: CDR1 MNHNY and CDR2 SVGAGI (reference sequence). Trimming pared 4 bases from V and 6 bases from J, leaving 16 bases between. CDR3 nucleotides: TGTGCCAGCAGTTTTCAGCATCCGGAGGCTCAGCCCCAGCATTTT. It is translated as CASSFQHPEAQPQHF.

The chain recombines TRBV11-2 with TRBJ2-5, with 8 bases fitting TRBD2. The CDR3 is 15 residues long. Trimming removed 4 bases from V and 2 bases from J; junction bases left unmatched: 6. Germline V gives CDR1 SGHAT, CDR2 FQNNGV. CDR3: CASSSAGGNQETQYF. The CDR3 coding sequence is TGTGCCAGCAGCTCCGCGGGGGGAAATCAAGAGACCCAGTACTTC.

This clone appeared a few times. The chain joins TRBV6-2 or TRBV6-3 to TRBJ2-2; 10 bases are a match to TRBD1. CDR3 length: 19 residues. The V gene end was trimmed by 2 bases and the J gene end by 4 bases; junction bases not matched to a gene: 13. Germline V gene sequence: CDR1 MNHEY, CDR2 SVGEGT. CDR3 amino acids: CASSYGGTGAYFLTGELFF. As DNA, the CDR3 is TGTGCCAGCAGTTACGGCGGGACAGGGGCCTACTTCCTCACCGGGGAGCTGTTTTTT.

V and J are TRBV12-3 or TRBV12-4 and TRBJ2-1; 9 positions match TRBD2. CDR3 size: 12 residues. The V gene end was trimmed by 10 bases and the J gene end by 8 bases; junction bases not matched to a gene: 6. Here the CDR3 reads CATGTSLHEQFF. As DNA, the CDR3 is TGTGCCACGGGGACTAGCCTCCATGAGCAGTTCTTC.

Only a few counts were recorded for this clone. The rearrangement links TRBV6-5 to TRBJ1-5; TRBD1 aligns across 8 bases. The CDR3 runs to 15 residues. Germline V CDR1 and CDR2: MNHEY, SVGAGI. Trimming removed 6 bases from V and 6 bases from J; junction bases left unmatched: 10. This CDR3 reads CASSSRDRPFQPQHF. CDR3 nucleotides: TGTGCCAGCAGCAGCCGGGACAGGCCCTTTCAGCCCCAGCATTTT.

V is TRBV19 and J is TRBJ1-5, with D possibly being TRBD1 (5 bases). Germline-derived CDR1 and CDR2 are LNHDA and SQIVND (reference sequence). V lost 10 bases to trimming and J lost 4 bases, with 17 bases between them. The CDR3 is 14 amino acids. The chain's CDR3 is CAISRQGGNQPQHF. For the CDR3, the DNA is TGTGCCATTTCGCGCCAGGGAGGTAATCAGCCCCAGCATTTT.

This chain links TRBV28 with TRBJ1-1; 8 nucleotides line up with TRBD1. V gave up 2 bases and J gave up 4 bases; unmatched junction bases: 6. Germline V gives CDR1 MDHEN, CDR2 SYDVKM. This CDR3 region has 15 residues. CDR3 in DNA: TGTGCCAGCAGTTTAAACAGGGGGTTGGCCACTGAAGCTTTCTTT. Translated, it gives CASSLNRGLATEAFF.